A few counts support the clone carrying this T cell receptor (beta chain). The sample is drawn from a study of T-cell reconstitution after alpha-beta-depleted transplantation in children. Unique molecular identifiers were incorporated when the TCRbeta library was constructed. TCRdb re-called the PCR reads through MiXCR, storing one row per CDR3 protein. The table shows 360,000 or so distinct CDR3 sequences, with just over 20% occurring only once. Looked up from germline, CDR1 is MNHEY and CDR2 is SVGAGI. V trimming: 5 bases; J trimming: 0 bases; junction bases outside the gene matches: 10. The CDR3 consists of 17 residues.

The material was PBMCs from the stem cell graft donor, obtained from the stem cell graft. The TCR originated in a human donor who donated a stem cell graft to a child with acute myeloid leukemia. The chain combines TRBV6-5 with TRBJ2-3; 8 nucleotides match TRBD2. The chain's CDR3 is CASSTLWTSPSTDTQYF. The CDR3 coding sequence is TGTGCCAGCAGTACTCTTTGGACTAGCCCTAGCACAGATACGCAGTATTTT.